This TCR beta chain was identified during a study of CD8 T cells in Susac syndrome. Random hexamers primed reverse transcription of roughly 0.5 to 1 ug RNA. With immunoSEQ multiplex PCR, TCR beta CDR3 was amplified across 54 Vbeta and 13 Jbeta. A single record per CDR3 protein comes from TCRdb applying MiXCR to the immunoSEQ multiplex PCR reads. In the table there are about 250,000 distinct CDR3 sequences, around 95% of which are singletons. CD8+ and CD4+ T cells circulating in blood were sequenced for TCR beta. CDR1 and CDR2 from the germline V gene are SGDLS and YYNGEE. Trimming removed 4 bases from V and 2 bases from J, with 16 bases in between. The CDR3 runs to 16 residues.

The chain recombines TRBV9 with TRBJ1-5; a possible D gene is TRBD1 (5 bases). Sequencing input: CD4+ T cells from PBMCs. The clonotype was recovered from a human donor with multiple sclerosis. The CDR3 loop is CASSTRCREGNQPQHF. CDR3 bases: TGTGCCAGCAGCACCCGGTGCAGGGAGGGCAATCAGCCCCAGCATTTT.